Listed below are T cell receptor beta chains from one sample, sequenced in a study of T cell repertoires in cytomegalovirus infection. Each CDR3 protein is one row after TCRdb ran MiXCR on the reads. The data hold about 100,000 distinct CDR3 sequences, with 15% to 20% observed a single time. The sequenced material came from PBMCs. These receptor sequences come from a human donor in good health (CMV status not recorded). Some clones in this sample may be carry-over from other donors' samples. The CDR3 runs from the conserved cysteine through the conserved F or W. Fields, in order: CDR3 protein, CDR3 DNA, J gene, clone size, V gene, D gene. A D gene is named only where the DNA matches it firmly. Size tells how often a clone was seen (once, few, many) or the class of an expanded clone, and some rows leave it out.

CDR3aa: CASSAGSSTNEKLFF
CDR3nt: TGTGCCAGTAGTGCCGGAAGCTCAACTAATGAAAAACTGTTTTTT
j_gene: TRBJ1-4
abundance: -
v_gene: TRBV19
d_gene: -

CDR3aa: CASSQDTLTAPSTEAFF
CDR3nt: TGCGCCAGCAGCCAAGATACCCTGACAGCCCCCAGCACTGAAGCTTTCTTT
j_gene: TRBJ1-1
abundance: -
v_gene: TRBV4-1
d_gene: -

CDR3aa: CASSYATTKPYGYTF
CDR3nt: TGTGCCAGCAGCTACGCGACAACAAAACCCTATGGCTACACCTTC
j_gene: TRBJ1-2
abundance: -
v_gene: TRBV7-3
d_gene: -

CDR3aa: CASSNPGTGGPGELFF
CDR3nt: TGTGCCAGCAGCAACCCCGGGACAGGGGGTCCCGGGGAGCTGTTTTTT
j_gene: TRBJ2-2
abundance: -
v_gene: TRBV28
d_gene: TRBD1

CDR3aa: CASGGQDAVGNTIYF
CDR3nt: TGTGCCAGCGGAGGGCAGGATGCTGTTGGAAACACCATATATTTT
j_gene: TRBJ1-3
abundance: few
v_gene: TRBV2
d_gene: -

CDR3aa: CASSPGVATNEKLFF
CDR3nt: TGTGCCAGCTCCCCGGGGGTCGCAACTAATGAAAAACTGTTTTTT
j_gene: TRBJ1-4
abundance: many
v_gene: TRBV11-2
d_gene: -

CDR3aa: CASSSILGDNEQFF
CDR3nt: TGTGCCAGCAGCTCCATTCTGGGGGACAATGAGCAGTTCTTC
j_gene: TRBJ2-1
abundance: many
v_gene: TRBV7-2
d_gene: -

CDR3aa: CASSPRGAQETQYF
CDR3nt: TGTGCCAGCAGCCCGAGGGGGGCTCAGGAGACCCAGTACTTC
j_gene: TRBJ2-5
abundance: -
v_gene: TRBV6-5
d_gene: -

CDR3aa: CASSLQGDYNEQFF
CDR3nt: TGTGCCAGCAGCTTACAGGGGGATTACAATGAGCAGTTCTTC
j_gene: TRBJ2-1
abundance: many
v_gene: TRBV7-2
d_gene: TRBD1

CDR3aa: CASSQLRDRGGQETQYF
CDR3nt: TGTGCCAGCAGCCAACTGCGGGACAGGGGGGGCCAAGAGACCCAGTACTTC
j_gene: TRBJ2-5
abundance: -
v_gene: TRBV4-2
d_gene: TRBD1

CDR3aa: CASSFAVLRGELFF
CDR3nt: TGTGCCAGCAGTTTTGCGGTGCTGCGCGGGGAGCTGTTTTTT
j_gene: TRBJ2-2
abundance: many
v_gene: TRBV12-3/TRBV12-4
d_gene: -

CDR3aa: CASSFIAGRQETQYF
CDR3nt: TGTGCCAGCAGTTTTATAGCGGGGCGGCAAGAGACCCAGTACTTC
j_gene: TRBJ2-5
abundance: few
v_gene: TRBV7-8
d_gene: TRBD2

CDR3aa: CAIRRDGNTVELFF
CDR3nt: TGTGCCATCAGACGGGACGGGAACACTGTGGAGCTGTTTTTT
j_gene: TRBJ2-2
abundance: -
v_gene: TRBV10-3
d_gene: -

CDR3aa: CASSLVSATNEKLFF
CDR3nt: TGTGCCAGCAGCTTAGTCAGTGCAACTAATGAAAAACTGTTTTTT
j_gene: TRBJ1-4
abundance: many
v_gene: TRBV7-6
d_gene: -

CDR3aa: CASSLGQGTNEKLFF
CDR3nt: TGTGCCAGCAGCTTGGGACAGGGAACTAATGAAAAACTGTTTTTT
j_gene: TRBJ1-4
abundance: -
v_gene: TRBV5-4
d_gene: TRBD1

CDR3aa: CASSFGLAGAYATDTQYF
CDR3nt: TGTGCCAGCAGCTTCGGACTAGCGGGGGCCTACGCCACAGATACGCAGTATTTT
j_gene: TRBJ2-3
abundance: -
v_gene: TRBV7-8
d_gene: TRBD2

CDR3aa: CASSLKGQGNSPLHF
CDR3nt: TGTGCCAGCAGTTTAAAGGGACAGGGTAACTCACCCCTCCACTTT
j_gene: TRBJ1-6
abundance: many
v_gene: TRBV27
d_gene: TRBD1

CDR3aa: CASSPGRETGANVLTF
CDR3nt: TGTGCCAGCAGCCCCGGGAGAGAGACTGGGGCCAACGTCCTGACTTTC
j_gene: TRBJ2-6
abundance: -
v_gene: TRBV5-4
d_gene: -

CDR3aa: CASSQGQGLAKNIQYF
CDR3nt: TGTGCCAGCAGCCAAGGACAGGGGTTAGCCAAAAACATTCAGTACTTC
j_gene: TRBJ2-4
abundance: many
v_gene: TRBV11-2
d_gene: TRBD1

CDR3aa: CASSLGTGIYEQYF
CDR3nt: TGTGCCAGCAGTTTAGGGACAGGGATCTACGAGCAGTACTTC
j_gene: TRBJ2-7
abundance: many
v_gene: TRBV12-3/TRBV12-4
d_gene: TRBD1

CDR3aa: CASSEEDTGYGYTF
CDR3nt: TGTGCCAGCAGTGAAGAGGATACCGGCTATGGCTACACCTTC
j_gene: TRBJ1-2
abundance: few
v_gene: TRBV2
d_gene: -

CDR3aa: CASSLKGGGWNTEAFF
CDR3nt: TGTGCCAGCAGCTTAAAAGGTGGAGGGTGGAACACTGAAGCTTTCTTT
j_gene: TRBJ1-1
abundance: medium-sized
v_gene: TRBV7-2
d_gene: -

CDR3aa: CSAPPVIGQGDGYTF
CDR3nt: TGCAGTGCCCCCCCGGTGATTGGACAGGGGGATGGCTACACCTTC
j_gene: TRBJ1-2
abundance: -
v_gene: TRBV20-1
d_gene: TRBD1

CDR3aa: CASSIENRVLEQFF
CDR3nt: TGTGCCAGTAGTATAGAGAACAGGGTTCTTGAGCAGTTCTTC
j_gene: TRBJ2-1
abundance: once
v_gene: TRBV19
d_gene: -

CDR3aa: CASSRTLNTEAFF
CDR3nt: TGTGCCAGTAGCCGGACACTGAACACTGAAGCTTTCTTT
j_gene: TRBJ1-1
abundance: many
v_gene: TRBV19
d_gene: -

CDR3aa: CASSFEQGIHTEAFF
CDR3nt: TGTGCCAGCAGTTTTGAACAGGGGATCCACACTGAAGCTTTCTTT
j_gene: TRBJ1-1
abundance: many
v_gene: TRBV28
d_gene: TRBD1

CDR3aa: CASSGQNLNTEAFF
CDR3nt: TGTGCCAGCAGCGGACAGAATTTGAACACTGAAGCTTTCTTT
j_gene: TRBJ1-1
abundance: -
v_gene: TRBV7-9
d_gene: -

CDR3aa: CASSLGAIEQFF
CDR3nt: TGTGCCAGCAGCTTAGGTGCGATTGAGCAGTTCTTC
j_gene: TRBJ2-1
abundance: few
v_gene: TRBV11-1
d_gene: -

CDR3aa: CSATGAGVMNTEAFF
CDR3nt: TGCAGCGCCACTGGCGCGGGTGTCATGAACACTGAAGCTTTCTTT
j_gene: TRBJ1-1
abundance: -
v_gene: TRBV29-1
d_gene: -

CDR3aa: CASSLGQVPTRELFF
CDR3nt: TGTGCCAGCAGCTTGGGGCAGGTACCGACCCGGGAGCTGTTTTTT
j_gene: TRBJ2-2
abundance: many
v_gene: TRBV7-2
d_gene: -

CDR3aa: CSARVGTSVLSEQYF
CDR3nt: TGCAGTGCTAGAGTTGGGACTAGCGTGTTGAGCGAGCAGTACTTC
j_gene: TRBJ2-7
abundance: many
v_gene: TRBV20-1
d_gene: TRBD2

CDR3aa: CASSQAWGGTEAFF
CDR3nt: TGTGCCAGCAGCCAAGCTTGGGGAGGGACTGAAGCTTTCTTT
j_gene: TRBJ1-1
abundance: -
v_gene: TRBV3-1
d_gene: -

CDR3aa: CASSQDVHPTYEQYF
CDR3nt: TGTGCCAGCAGCCAAGATGTCCACCCCACCTACGAGCAGTACTTC
j_gene: TRBJ2-7
abundance: few
v_gene: TRBV3-1
d_gene: -

CDR3aa: CSVVPGDSYEQYF
CDR3nt: TGCAGCGTTGTGCCAGGAGATTCCTACGAGCAGTACTTC
j_gene: TRBJ2-7
abundance: few
v_gene: TRBV29-1
d_gene: -

CDR3aa: CASSSIPGASKLFF
CDR3nt: TGTGCCAGCAGCTCCATCCCGGGGGCGTCAAAACTGTTTTTT
j_gene: TRBJ1-4
abundance: many
v_gene: TRBV7-2
d_gene: -

CDR3aa: CASSFKGWDSPLHF
CDR3nt: TGTGCCAGCAGCTTTAAGGGTTGGGATTCACCCCTCCACTTT
j_gene: TRBJ1-6
abundance: many
v_gene: TRBV11-1
d_gene: -

CDR3aa: CASSHSGVYVDEQFF
CDR3nt: TGTGCCAGCAGCCATTCGGGGGTGTATGTAGATGAGCAGTTCTTC
j_gene: TRBJ2-1
abundance: many
v_gene: TRBV11-2
d_gene: -

CDR3aa: CASSQEEGLTSSYEQYF
CDR3nt: TGCGCCAGCAGCCAAGAGGAGGGACTGACGAGCTCCTACGAGCAGTACTTC
j_gene: TRBJ2-7
abundance: many
v_gene: TRBV4-1
d_gene: -

CDR3aa: CASSLPRGRSYNSPLHF
CDR3nt: TGTGCCAGCAGCTTACCCAGGGGGCGCTCCTATAATTCACCCCTCCACTTT
j_gene: TRBJ1-6
abundance: few
v_gene: TRBV7-2
d_gene: TRBD1

CDR3aa: CATSAQQGKNGELFF
CDR3nt: TGTGCCACCAGTGCCCAACAGGGGAAGAACGGGGAGCTGTTTTTT
j_gene: TRBJ2-2
abundance: many
v_gene: TRBV24-1
d_gene: TRBD1

CDR3aa: CASSTRTGGEEKLFF
CDR3nt: TGTGCCAGCAGCACGCGGACAGGGGGCGAGGAAAAACTGTTTTTT
j_gene: TRBJ1-4
abundance: few
v_gene: TRBV7-9
d_gene: TRBD1

CDR3aa: CASSLAGGPEQFF
CDR3nt: TGTGCCAGCAGCTTGGCAGGGGGCCCTGAGCAGTTCTTC
j_gene: TRBJ2-1
abundance: few
v_gene: TRBV5-6
d_gene: TRBD1

CDR3aa: CASSFWDRELYEQYF
CDR3nt: TGTGCCAGCAGCTTTTGGGACAGGGAGCTCTACGAGCAGTACTTC
j_gene: TRBJ2-7
abundance: many
v_gene: TRBV7-2
d_gene: TRBD1

CDR3aa: CASSYWSGENTGELFF
CDR3nt: TGTGCCAGCAGTTATTGGTCGGGGGAGAACACCGGGGAGCTGTTTTTT
j_gene: TRBJ2-2
abundance: -
v_gene: TRBV28
d_gene: -

CDR3aa: CASSNTGGVSEAFF
CDR3nt: TGTGCCAGTAGCAATACAGGGGGCGTATCTGAAGCTTTCTTT
j_gene: TRBJ1-1
abundance: few
v_gene: TRBV19
d_gene: TRBD1

CDR3aa: CASSQVGVSNQPQHF
CDR3nt: TGCGCCAGCAGCCAAGTTGGTGTAAGCAATCAGCCCCAGCATTTT
j_gene: TRBJ1-5
abundance: many
v_gene: TRBV4-1
d_gene: -

CDR3aa: CASSLNRLGYTF
CDR3nt: TGTGCCAGCAGTTTAAACCGTTTGGGATACACCTTC
j_gene: TRBJ1-2
abundance: many
v_gene: TRBV28
d_gene: -

CDR3aa: CASSLRGYYEQYF
CDR3nt: TGTGCCAGCAGCTTAAGGGGTTACTACGAGCAGTACTTC
j_gene: TRBJ2-7
abundance: few
v_gene: TRBV7-2
d_gene: -

CDR3aa: CASSLYGTVSQETQYF
CDR3nt: TGTGCCAGCAGCTTATACGGGACAGTAAGCCAAGAGACCCAGTACTTC
j_gene: TRBJ2-5
abundance: many
v_gene: TRBV7-2
d_gene: TRBD1

CDR3aa: CASSPHDRGGEGYTF
CDR3nt: TGCGCCAGCAGCCCGCACGACAGGGGAGGAGAGGGCTACACCTTC
j_gene: TRBJ1-2
abundance: -
v_gene: TRBV4-3
d_gene: TRBD1